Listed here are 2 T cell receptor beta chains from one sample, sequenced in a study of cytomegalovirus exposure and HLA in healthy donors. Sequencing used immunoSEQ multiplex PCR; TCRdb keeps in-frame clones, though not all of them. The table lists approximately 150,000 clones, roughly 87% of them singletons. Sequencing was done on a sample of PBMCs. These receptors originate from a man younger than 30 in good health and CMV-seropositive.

The CDR3 region is CAWSPQRTAGNSPLHF. The CDR3 DNA reads TGTGCCTGGAGTCCACAGAGGACAGCGGGAAATTCACCCCTCCACTTT. The V and J genes are TRBV30 and TRBJ1-6; possible D gene TRBD1, 6 bases. The CDR3 runs 16 residues. Germline CDR1 is GTSNPN and CDR2 is SVGIG (reference sequence). Trimming pared 2 bases from V and 7 bases from J, leaving 18 bases between.

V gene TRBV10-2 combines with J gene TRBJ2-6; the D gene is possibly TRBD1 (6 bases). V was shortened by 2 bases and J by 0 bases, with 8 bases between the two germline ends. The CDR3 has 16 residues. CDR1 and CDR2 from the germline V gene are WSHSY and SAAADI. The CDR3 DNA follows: TGCGCCAGCAGTGAGAGAGGGGGCTCTGGGGCCAACGTCCTGACTTTC. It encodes CASSERGGSGANVLTF.